This T cell receptor (beta chain) was obtained from a study of blood T cell repertoires in COVID-19. Overall study context: From the United States, Italy and Spain came samples of acute and convalescent COVID-19. From T cells, B-cell-depleted T cells, or PBMCs came the material, which was cDNA or gDNA.

V lost 0 bases, J lost 4 bases, and 15 bases lay in between. The V gene's germline CDR1 is LGHDT and CDR2 YNNKEL (reference sequence). The CDR3 covers 16 residues. Per the original methods: Estimates of nucleated cell counts were drawn from the amplification of reference gene primers. The assay was immunoSEQ multiplex PCR, and TCRdb's table has in-frame clones only and misses some. The D gene and trimming were derived from the DNA, and the V and J assignments and clone size from that table. The sample yields under 250,000 clones, 80% to 95% seen once. The sequenced sample was peripheral blood. The clonotype comes from a young man with COVID-19, enrolled during active disease. The gene calls are TRBV3-1 (or the pseudogene TRBV3-2) and TRBJ1-2; D is undetermined. The CDR3 is CASSQDLTASSYGYTF. For the CDR3, the DNA is TGTGCCAGCAGCCAAGATCTCACCGCGTCAAGCTATGGCTACACCTTC.